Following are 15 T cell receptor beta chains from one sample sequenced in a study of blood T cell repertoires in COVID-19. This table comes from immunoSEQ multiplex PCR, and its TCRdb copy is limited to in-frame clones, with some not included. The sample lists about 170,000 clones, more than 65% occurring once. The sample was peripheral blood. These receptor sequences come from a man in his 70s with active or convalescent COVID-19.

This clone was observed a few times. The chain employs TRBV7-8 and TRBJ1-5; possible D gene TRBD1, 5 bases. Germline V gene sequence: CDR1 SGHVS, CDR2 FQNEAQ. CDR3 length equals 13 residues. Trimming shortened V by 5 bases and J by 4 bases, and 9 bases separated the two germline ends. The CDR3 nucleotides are TGTGCCAGCAGCATCCAGGGTAATCAGCCCCAGCATTTT. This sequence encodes CASSIQGNQPQHF.

The CDR3 region is CASREALWDTQYF. The CDR3 DNA sequence: TGTGCCAGCAGGGAGGCCTTATGGGATACGCAGTATTTT. The gene calls are TRBV7-9 and TRBJ2-3, with D perhaps matching TRBD2 (5 bases). The CDR3 totals 13 residues. Germline CDR1 SEHNR, CDR2 FQNEAQ (reference sequence). The V and J ends lost 6 bases and 6 bases respectively, with 13 bases between them.

As DNA, the CDR3 is TGTGCCAGCAGGGCCGGGACAGGATATGGCTACACCTTC. Residues: CASRAGTGYGYTF. J is TRBJ1-2 and V is TRBV12-3 or TRBV12-4; TRBD1 matches at 8 bases. V shed 6 bases and J 5 bases; nucleotides not matched to a gene: 5. This CDR3 has 13 residues.

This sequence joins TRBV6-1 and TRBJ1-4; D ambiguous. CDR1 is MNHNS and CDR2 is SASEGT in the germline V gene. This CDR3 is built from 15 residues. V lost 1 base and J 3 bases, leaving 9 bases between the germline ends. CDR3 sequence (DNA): TGTGCCAGCAGTGAAGTAGCAGCCTCTAATGAAAAACTGTTTTTT. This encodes CASSEVAASNEKLFF.

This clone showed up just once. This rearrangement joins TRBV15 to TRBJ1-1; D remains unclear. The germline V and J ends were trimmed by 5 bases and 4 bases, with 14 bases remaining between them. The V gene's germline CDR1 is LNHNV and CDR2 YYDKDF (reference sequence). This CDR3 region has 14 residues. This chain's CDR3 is CATSPGVVSTEAFF. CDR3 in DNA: TGTGCCACCAGCCCGGGAGTGGTGAGCACTGAAGCTTTCTTT.

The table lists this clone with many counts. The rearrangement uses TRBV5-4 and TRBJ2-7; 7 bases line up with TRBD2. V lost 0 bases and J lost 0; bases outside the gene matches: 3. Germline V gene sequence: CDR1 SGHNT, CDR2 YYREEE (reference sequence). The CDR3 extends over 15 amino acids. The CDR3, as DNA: TGTGCCAGCAGCTTGGCCAGCGGGGCCTCCTACGAGCAGTACTTC. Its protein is CASSLASGASYEQYF.

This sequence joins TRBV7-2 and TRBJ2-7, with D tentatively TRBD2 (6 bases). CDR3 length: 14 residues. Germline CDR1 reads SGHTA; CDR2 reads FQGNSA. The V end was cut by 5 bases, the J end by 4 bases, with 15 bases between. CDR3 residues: CASSPGLLGYEQYF. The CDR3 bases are TGTGCCAGCAGCCCGGGACTTTTGGGTTACGAGCAGTACTTC.

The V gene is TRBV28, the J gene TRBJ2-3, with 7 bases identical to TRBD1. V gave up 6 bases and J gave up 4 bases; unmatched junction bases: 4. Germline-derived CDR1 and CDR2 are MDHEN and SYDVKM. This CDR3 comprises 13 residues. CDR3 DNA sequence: TGTGCCAGCAGACTACAGGGGTCAGATACGCAGTATTTT. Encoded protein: CASRLQGSDTQYF.

CDR3 DNA: TGTGCCAGCAGAACCACAGGTTGGGGAAATGAAAAACTGTTTTTT. Its translation is CASRTTGWGNEKLFF. The rearrangement uses TRBV6-6 and TRBJ1-4; D may be TRBD1 (5 bases). Germline CDR1 is MNHNY and CDR2 is SVGAGI (reference sequence). V lost 6 bases, J lost 5 bases, and 16 bases lay in between. CDR3 size: 15 residues.

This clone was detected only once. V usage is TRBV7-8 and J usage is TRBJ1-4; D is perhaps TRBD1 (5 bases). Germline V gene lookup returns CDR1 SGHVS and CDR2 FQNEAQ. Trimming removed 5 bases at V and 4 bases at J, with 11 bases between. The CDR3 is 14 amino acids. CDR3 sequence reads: CASSPSGGNEKLFF. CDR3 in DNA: TGTGCCAGCAGCCCCTCGGGGGGTAATGAAAAACTGTTTTTT.

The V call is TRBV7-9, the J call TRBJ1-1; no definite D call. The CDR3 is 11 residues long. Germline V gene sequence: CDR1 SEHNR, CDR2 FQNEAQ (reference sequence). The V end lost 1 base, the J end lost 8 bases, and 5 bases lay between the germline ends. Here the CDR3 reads CASSLGLEAFF. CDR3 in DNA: TGTGCCAGCAGCTTAGGACTGGAAGCTTTCTTT.

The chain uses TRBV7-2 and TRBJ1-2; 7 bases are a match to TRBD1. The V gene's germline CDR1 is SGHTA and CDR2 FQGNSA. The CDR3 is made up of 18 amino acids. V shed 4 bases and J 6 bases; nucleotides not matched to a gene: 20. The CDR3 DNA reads TGTGCCAGCAGCTACAACACCGCCGACAGGGAGGTCGGGGATGGCTACACCTTC. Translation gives CASSYNTADREVGDGYTF.

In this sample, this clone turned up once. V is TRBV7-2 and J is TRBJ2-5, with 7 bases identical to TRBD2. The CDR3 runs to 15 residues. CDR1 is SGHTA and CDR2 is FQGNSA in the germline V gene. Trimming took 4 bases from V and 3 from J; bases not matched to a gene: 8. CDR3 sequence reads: CASSSLGGREETQYF. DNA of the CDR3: TGTGCCAGCAGCTCGCTTGGGGGGAGGGAAGAGACCCAGTACTTC.

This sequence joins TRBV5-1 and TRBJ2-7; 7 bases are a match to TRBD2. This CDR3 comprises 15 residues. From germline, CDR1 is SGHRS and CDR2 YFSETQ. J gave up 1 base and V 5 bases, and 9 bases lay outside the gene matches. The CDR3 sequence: CASSPYAGDSYEQYF. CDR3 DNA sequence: TGCGCCAGCAGTCCCTACGCGGGGGATTCCTACGAGCAGTACTTC.

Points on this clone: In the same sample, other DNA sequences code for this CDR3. Here the CDR3 reads CASSGTGQETQYF. The DNA of the CDR3 is TGTGCCAGCAGTGGGACAGGCCAAGAGACCCAGTACTTC. The chain employs TRBV2 and TRBJ2-5; 7 bases are shared with TRBD1. Germline V gene sequence: CDR1 SNHLY, CDR2 FYNNEI. The CDR3 extends over 13 amino acids. The V segment lost 4 bases and the J segment 1 base; nucleotides outside the gene matches: 0.